Listed below are T cell receptor beta chains from one sample, sequenced in a study of T cell changes during pregnancy in multiple sclerosis. Generated by immunoSEQ multiplex PCR, the TCRdb table keeps only in-frame clones and is missing some. This sample has about 54,000 clones; around 92% occur once, and the top ten carry over 1%. This sample comprised peripheral blood, obtained after pregnancy. The source of these receptors is a female donor in good health, enrolled as a control in a pregnancy study. The CDR3 runs from the conserved cysteine through the conserved F or W. The order of the fields is V gene, D gene, clone size, J gene, CDR3 protein, CDR3 DNA. D genes are given only for firm matches. The size of a clone is reported for some rows only, either as once, few or many, or as a class for expanded clones.

TRBV6-1	TRBD1	.	TRBJ1-4	CASSERGTASNEKLFF	TGTGCCAGCAGTGAAAGAGGGACAGCCTCTAATGAAAAACTGTTTTTT
TRBV2	TRBD1	.	TRBJ1-1	CASSLQQGGNTEAFF	TGTGCCAGCAGTCTCCAACAGGGGGGTAACACTGAAGCTTTCTTT
TRBV7-2	.	.	TRBJ2-2	CASSSRAVTNTGELFF	TGTGCCAGCAGCTCCAGGGCGGTCACGAACACCGGGGAGCTGTTTTTT
TRBV6-6	.	.	TRBJ1-1	CASGLQGDREAFF	TGTGCCAGCGGATTACAGGGTGATCGTGAAGCTTTCTTT
TRBV11-3	.	.	TRBJ1-6	CASTAAVGPVSPLHF	TGTGCCAGCACCGCTGCTGTGGGGCCGGTTTCACCCCTCCACTTT
TRBV28	TRBD1	.	TRBJ1-2	CASSPATGGYGYTF	TGTGCCAGCAGCCCAGCCACAGGGGGCTATGGCTACACCTTC
TRBV29-1	.	.	TRBJ1-1	CSVTRQAGGVNTEAFF	TGCAGCGTAACTCGACAGGCGGGAGGCGTGAACACTGAAGCTTTCTTT
TRBV25-1	TRBD2	once	TRBJ2-7	CASSLAGGYEQYF	TGTGCCAGCAGCTTAGCGGGGGGCTACGAGCAGTACTTC
TRBV6-1	.	.	TRBJ1-5	CASSGDFRGRPQHF	TGTGCCAGCAGCGGGGACTTTCGCGGAAGGCCCCAGCATTTT
TRBV27	TRBD1	.	TRBJ1-2	CASRPGQGPPYGYTF	TGTGCCAGCAGACCGGGACAGGGCCCCCCTTATGGCTACACCTTC
TRBV28	.	.	TRBJ1-2	CASSLQIPNYGYTF	TGTGCCAGCAGTTTGCAGATTCCTAACTATGGCTACACCTTC
TRBV19	TRBD2	.	TRBJ2-7	CASSTSGGSYEQYF	TGTGCCAGTAGTACTAGCGGGGGTTCCTACGAGCAGTACTTC
TRBV27	.	.	TRBJ2-7	CASSLRYSYEQYF	TGTGCCAGCAGTTTGAGGTATTCCTACGAGCAGTACTTC
TRBV5-6	TRBD1	.	TRBJ1-5	CASSLRGAQGSNQPQHF	TGTGCCAGCAGCTTGAGGGGGGCACAGGGGTCAAATCAGCCCCAGCATTTT
TRBV2	.	.	TRBJ2-3	CASSEEGAGGDTQYF	TGTGCCAGCAGTGAAGAGGGCGCCGGGGGAGATACGCAGTATTTT
TRBV2	.	.	TRBJ1-1	CASSEGGLNTEAFF	TGTGCCAGCAGTGAAGGGGGGCTGAACACTGAAGCTTTCTTT
TRBV7-6	.	.	TRBJ2-1	CASSSVTGFGEQFF	TGTGCCAGCAGCTCCGTCACAGGGTTTGGTGAGCAGTTCTTC
TRBV6-5	.	.	TRBJ1-1	CASSESTDHTEAFF	TGTGCCAGCAGTGAGTCGACAGACCACACTGAAGCTTTCTTT
TRBV29-1	.	.	TRBJ1-5	CSVPPGGGGASQPQHF	TGCAGCGTCCCCCCGGGTGGGGGAGGGGCCAGTCAGCCCCAGCATTTT
TRBV19	TRBD1	.	TRBJ1-1	CASSTTGTGGWTFF	TGTGCCAGTAGTACAACCGGGACAGGAGGTTGGACTTTCTTT
TRBV28	TRBD1	few	TRBJ1-2	CASSRPGQGNYGYTF	TGTGCCAGCAGTCGCCCGGGACAGGGTAACTATGGCTACACCTTC
TRBV5-5	TRBD1	once	TRBJ1-1	CASSLGDSDRKAFF	TGTGCCAGCAGCTTGGGGGACAGCGATAGGAAAGCTTTCTTT
TRBV2	.	.	TRBJ1-4	CASSEASGFWEKLFF	TGTGCCAGCAGTGAAGCGTCGGGGTTCTGGGAAAAACTGTTTTTT
TRBV9	.	once	TRBJ1-2	CASSVDRVRDGYTF	TGTGCCAGCAGCGTAGACAGGGTTAGGGATGGCTACACCTTC
TRBV11-2	TRBD2	.	TRBJ2-2	CASSLALAGGTGELFF	TGTGCCAGCAGCTTAGCTCTAGCGGGAGGAACCGGGGAGCTGTTTTTT
TRBV9	TRBD1	.	TRBJ1-2	CASTGPGQGVGGYTF	TGTGCCAGCACCGGCCCGGGACAGGGTGTTGGGGGCTACACCTTC
TRBV7-8	TRBD1	.	TRBJ1-5	CASSLGGQASNQPQHF	TGTGCCAGCAGCTTAGGCGGACAGGCCAGCAATCAGCCCCAGCATTTT
TRBV19	.	.	TRBJ2-7	CASSVGPFGQYF	TGTGCCAGTAGTGTTGGGCCCTTCGGGCAGTACTTC
TRBV6-6	.	.	TRBJ1-2	CASSTRGGRRDGYTF	TGTGCCAGCTCTACGCGGGGGGGGCGACGTGATGGCTACACCTTC
TRBV29-1	.	.	TRBJ1-4	CSVAPQGANEKLFF	TGCAGCGTCGCTCCACAGGGAGCTAATGAAAAACTGTTTTTT
TRBV15	.	.	TRBJ2-7	CATSRDLESSYEQYF	TGTGCCACCAGCAGAGATCTGGAGAGCTCCTACGAGCAGTACTTC
TRBV6-4	.	once	TRBJ1-2	CASKIRADSYYGYTF	TGTGCCAGCAAGATCCGGGCGGACTCCTACTATGGCTACACCTTC
TRBV6-5	.	once	TRBJ1-2	CASNRPGVQIGGYTF	TGTGCCAGCAATCGACCGGGGGTACAAATTGGGGGCTACACCTTC
TRBV21-1	.	.	TRBJ1-1	CASSKGPRDSNTEAFF	TGTGCCAGCAGCAAAGGCCCCCGGGACTCGAACACTGAAGCTTTCTTT
TRBV6-4	TRBD1	few	TRBJ1-6	CASSRSPDRNESPLHF	TGTGCCAGCAGTCGATCTCCGGACAGGAATGAATCACCCCTCCACTTT
TRBV7-8	TRBD2	.	TRBJ2-7	CASSLILAGGSYEQYF	TGTGCCAGCAGCTTAATACTAGCGGGAGGCTCCTACGAGCAGTACTTC
TRBV4-2	TRBD1	.	TRBJ1-6	CASSQGQGGNSPLHF	TGTGCCAGCAGCCAAGGACAGGGTGGAAATTCACCCCTCCACTTT
TRBV6-6	TRBD2	.	TRBJ2-7	CASSYPSAGYSYEQYF	TGTGCCAGCAGTTACCCCTCAGCGGGATACTCCTACGAGCAGTACTTC
TRBV9	TRBD1	once	TRBJ2-1	CASRDSIRGPLYNEQFF	TGTGCCAGCAGGGACTCCATCAGGGGGCCTTTATACAATGAGCAGTTCTTC
TRBV18	.	once	TRBJ1-6	CASSPLRVVASYNSPLHF	TGTGCCAGCTCACCGCTCAGGGTTGTTGCGTCCTATAATTCACCCCTCCACTTT
TRBV30	.	.	TRBJ2-2	CAWSRGLSRGELFF	TGTGCCTGGAGTCGGGGACTCTCCCGGGGGGAGCTGTTTTTT
TRBV4-3	.	few	TRBJ1-1	CASSQDRENTEAFF	TGCGCCAGCAGCCAAGACAGGGAAAACACTGAAGCTTTCTTT
TRBV6-1	TRBD1	.	TRBJ2-2	CASSARQGIRTGELFF	TGTGCCAGCAGTGCGCGACAGGGAATACGCACCGGGGAGCTGTTTTTT
TRBV4-3	.	.	TRBJ2-7	CASSQDPRTYSYEQYF	TGCGCCAGCAGCCAAGATCCGAGGACTTACTCCTACGAGCAGTACTTC
TRBV11-2	.	.	TRBJ1-5	CASSLDSFSNQPQHF	TGTGCCAGCAGCTTGGACAGCTTTAGCAATCAGCCCCAGCATTTT
TRBV28	.	.	TRBJ2-7	CASSEIARREQYF	TGTGCCAGCAGTGAGATAGCGAGGCGCGAGCAGTACTTC
TRBV11-3	.	.	TRBJ2-1	CATSAGAGNEQFF	TGTGCCACCTCCGCAGGGGCGGGCAATGAGCAGTTCTTC
TRBV23-1	.	.	TRBJ2-1	CASSHSVGLQDGEYNEQFF	TGCGCCAGCAGTCATTCGGTGGGCCTACAAGACGGGGAATACAATGAGCAGTTCTTC
TRBV6-1	TRBD1	.	TRBJ2-3	CASREPGQGKNTQYF	TGTGCCAGCAGAGAACCGGGACAGGGTAAAAATACGCAGTATTTT